The 28 T cell receptor beta chains below were found in one sample sequenced in a study of T cells after yellow fever vaccination. TCRdb recomputed calls from the 5' RACE reads with MiXCR, one row per CDR3 protein. The sample shows fewer than 150,000 distinct CDR3 sequences, around 7.7% of them seen only once. Sequences were derived from CD4+ T cells sorted from PBMCs, sampled 5 days after the yellow fever booster vaccination. These receptors were obtained from a young man who received the YFV17D yellow fever vaccine.

This clonotype was detected ten times or more. The chain couples TRBV12-3 or TRBV12-4 to TRBJ1-2; 11 nucleotides align to TRBD1. The J segment lost 4 bases and the V segment lost 6 bases, leaving 7 bases of the junction unmatched. CDR3 length equals 15 residues. For the CDR3, the DNA is TGTGCCAGCAGCCCTGGACAGGGGGCGAGCTATGGCTACACCTTC. Its translation: CASSPGQGASYGYTF.

This clonotype was recorded at least ten times. The chain uses TRBV6-5 and TRBJ1-4; 8 bases are shared with TRBD1. CDR1 is MNHEY, CDR2 SVGAGI, per germline. CDR3 size: 13 residues. V lost 8 bases and J lost 4; bases outside the gene matches: 3. The CDR3 sequence: CASRDRHNEKLFF. CDR3 DNA: TGTGCCAGCCGGGACAGGCATAATGAAAAACTGTTTTTT.

This clonotype appeared many times. The chain combines TRBV6-5 with TRBJ2-3; the match to TRBD2 covers 9 bases. Germline values: CDR1 MNHEY, CDR2 SVGAGI. J gave up 2 bases and V 2 bases, and 5 bases lay outside the gene matches. The CDR3 is 16 residues long. The CDR3 is CASSYPTSGTTDTQYF. CDR3 DNA: TGTGCCAGCAGTTACCCGACTAGCGGCACCACAGATACGCAGTATTTT.

This clonotype appeared many times. This sequence joins TRBV20-1 and TRBJ2-3, with a tentative D call TRBD2 (6 bases). CDR1 is DFQATT, CDR2 SNEGSKA, per germline (reference sequence). Trimming took off 5 bases at V and 1 base at J, with 13 bases between the two ends. The CDR3 runs 14 residues. Here the CDR3 DNA reads TGCAGTGCTGTCGTCGGGAGAGGCACAGATACGCAGTATTTT. It is translated as CSAVVGRGTDTQYF.

This clonotype appeared a few times. This chain uses TRBV12-3 or TRBV12-4 with TRBJ1-2; 9 bases line up with TRBD1. The CDR3 spans 17 residues. With 5 bases clipped from V and 3 bases from J, the junction kept 13 bases outside the gene matches. The CDR3 DNA follows: TGTGCCAGCAGTCCCGGGGACAGGGTACTAAAGTACTATGGCTACACCTTC. This encodes CASSPGDRVLKYYGYTF.

This clonotype was recorded many times. The CDR3 bases are TGTGCCAGTAAAACGCGGGACCATGAAGCTTTCTTT. Residues: CASKTRDHEAFF. This sequence joins TRBV19 and TRBJ1-1, with D possibly TRBD1 on 5 matching bases. In germline, CDR1 is LNHDA, CDR2 SQIVND (reference sequence). Deletions cut 7 bases from V and 7 bases from J, with 13 bases between. The CDR3 contains 12 residues.

Many counts were recorded for this clonotype. The CDR3, as DNA: TGTGAACGAGAACCTACATCTTACGAGCAGTACTTC. As protein: CEREPTSYEQYF. The rearrangement joins TRBV21-1 to TRBJ2-7. TRBV21-1 represents a pseudogene. The CDR3 has 12 residues.

Many counts were recorded for this clonotype. The rearrangement links TRBV11-2 to TRBJ2-2; D gene unclear. The CDR3 is 16 residues long. Trimming stripped 5 bases from V and 1 base from J, with 14 bases between. The germline V gene has CDR1 SGHAT and CDR2 FQNNGV. The CDR3 protein is CASSPFSMQNTGELFF. Here the CDR3 DNA reads TGTGCCAGCAGCCCCTTTTCAATGCAGAACACCGGGGAGCTGTTTTTT. The full variable domain, its missing parts supplied by reference TRBV11-2 and TRBJ2-2, is EAGVAQSPRYKIIEKRQSVAFWCNPISGHATLYWYQQILGQGPKLLIQFQNNGVVDDSQLPKDRFSAERLKGVDSTLKIQPAKLEDSAVYLCASSPFSMQNTGELFFGEGSRLTVL.

The genes are TRBV20-1 and TRBJ2-2; possibly TRBD1 for D (7 bases). Per germline, CDR1 DFQATT and CDR2 SNEGSKA (reference sequence). V shed 3 bases and J shed 6 bases, with 20 bases lying between them. This CDR3 is 16 amino acids long. CDR3: CSASGRTGLLAGELFF. The CDR3 nucleotides read TGCAGTGCTAGCGGTAGGACAGGACTACTAGCCGGGGAGCTGTTTTTT.

This clonotype was found a few times. This chain links TRBV7-2 with TRBJ2-7; the match to TRBD2 covers 7 bases. The CDR3 extends over 14 amino acids. Germline CDR1 is SGHTA and CDR2 is FQGNSA. Losses at the gene ends were 2 bases for V and 2 bases for J; bases not matched to a gene: 3. Here the CDR3 DNA reads TGTGCCAGCAGCTTAATGAGCGGGGCCTACGAGCAGTACTTC. It yields the protein CASSLMSGAYEQYF.

There are many counts of this clonotype. CDR3 in amino acids: CASRASDTDTQYF. The CDR3 DNA is TGCGCCAGCCGGGCTAGCGACACAGATACGCAGTATTTT. This chain joins TRBV5-1 and TRBJ2-3, with D perhaps TRBD2 (6 bases). In germline, CDR1 is SGHRS, CDR2 YFSETQ. The V gene lost 7 bases and the J gene lost 2 bases, with 11 bases spanning the gap. The CDR3 extends over 13 amino acids.

This clonotype has more than one count but fewer than ten. The chain couples TRBV7-2 to TRBJ2-1; the D call may be TRBD1 or TRBD2 (5 bases each). V lost 6 bases and J 2 bases, leaving 17 bases between the germline ends. This CDR3 is built from 16 residues. CDR1 and CDR2 from the germline V gene are SGHTA and FQGNSA. The CDR3 loop is CASRRGRPGPYNEQFF. The CDR3 nucleotides are TGTGCCAGCAGGAGGGGTAGGCCCGGACCCTACAATGAGCAGTTCTTC.

Ten or more counts support this clonotype. The rearrangement links TRBV5-1 to TRBJ2-7; tentative D call: TRBD2 (5 bases). The CDR3 is 12 amino acids. Looked up from germline, CDR1 is SGHRS and CDR2 is YFSETQ. Between the trimmed V and J ends, which lost 2 bases and 5 bases, there was a span of 8 bases. The CDR3: CASSFPGNEQYF. The CDR3 DNA follows: TGCGCCAGCAGCTTTCCCGGGAACGAGCAGTACTTC.

This clonotype was seen at least ten times. The rearrangement joins TRBV7-6 to TRBJ2-6; D unresolved. This CDR3 has 16 amino acids. Between the trimmed V and J ends, which lost 0 bases and 0 bases, there was a span of 6 bases. In germline, CDR1 is SGHVS, CDR2 FNYEAQ. Here the CDR3 reads CASSLAHGSGANVLTF. In nucleotides, the CDR3 is TGTGCCAGCAGCTTAGCGCATGGCTCTGGGGCCAACGTCCTGACTTTC. Variable domain in full (rest from reference TRBV7-6 and TRBJ2-6): GAGVSQSPRYKVTKRGQDVALRCDPISGHVSLYWYRQALGQGPEFLTYFNYEAQQDKSGLPNDRFSAERPEGSISTLTIQRTEQRDSAMYRCASSLAHGSGANVLTFGAGSRLTVL.

In the case of this clonotype: One base away lies a much larger clone, so this may be a sequencing read error. The V gene is TRBV6-6, the J gene TRBJ2-5; TRBD1 is a possible D gene (6 bases). Germline CDR1 is MNHNY and CDR2 is SVGAGI (reference sequence). This CDR3 region has 13 residues. CDR3 sequence reads: CASSYGQQDTQYF. The CDR3, as DNA: TGTGCCAGCAGTTACGGACAGCAAGATACCCAGTACTTC.

Many counts were recorded for this clonotype. This chain uses TRBV24-1 with TRBJ2-1; D ambiguous. The CDR3 loop spans 15 amino acids. Per the germline V gene, CDR1 is KGHDR and CDR2 is SFDVKD. Trimming stripped 4 bases from V and 9 bases from J, with 18 bases between. Written as DNA, the CDR3 is TGTGCCACCAGTGACCCAGCAGTCGTTTCAGGTGAGCAGTTCTTC. This translates into CATSDPAVVSGEQFF.

This clonotype was found many times. This chain uses TRBV20-1 with TRBJ2-2; D ambiguous. The V gene's germline CDR1 is DFQATT and CDR2 SNEGSKA (reference sequence). The ends were cut back, 6 bases at V and 8 bases at J, with 25 bases in the middle. The CDR3 extends over 16 amino acids. The CDR3 sequence is CSAQIRVTHRLGELFF. The CDR3 DNA is TGCAGTGCGCAAATCCGGGTTACCCATAGGCTTGGGGAGCTGTTTTTT.

Many counts were recorded for this clonotype. The chain employs TRBV30 and TRBJ2-7, with 9 bases that match TRBD1. The V segment lost 2 bases and the J segment 2 bases; nucleotides outside the gene matches: 7. Germline loops: CDR1 GTSNPN, CDR2 SVGIG (reference sequence). The CDR3 consists of 15 residues. DNA of the CDR3: TGTGCCTGGAGTACCCTAGGACAGGGGACCTACGAGCAGTACTTC. Translation: CAWSTLGQGTYEQYF.

In its sample, this clonotype was seen a few times. Germline is not matched at one junction end, which may reflect a read error. The rearrangement links TRBV20-1 to TRBJ2-7, with 8 bases identical to TRBD2. The germline CDR1 and CDR2 sequences are DFQATT and SNEGSKA (reference sequence). CDR3 size: 18 residues. CDR3 DNA: TGCTGTGCTAGACGTACGGGAGGAATGAGCGGGAGCTCCTACGAGCAGTACTTC. This encodes CCARRTGGMSGSSYEQYF.

This clonotype was recorded at least ten times. The chain has TRBV10-3 and TRBJ2-3, with TRBD2 as a possible D gene (6 bases). From germline, CDR1 is ENHRY and CDR2 SYGVKD. The CDR3 has 15 residues. V was shortened by 6 bases and J by 4 bases, with 17 bases between the two germline ends. The CDR3 sequence: CAISGGERAADTQYF. CDR3 bases: TGTGCCATCAGCGGAGGGGAGAGGGCCGCAGATACGCAGTATTTT.

The table lists this clonotype with a few counts. The rearrangement links TRBV19 to TRBJ1-2, with a tentative D call TRBD1 (5 bases). V shed 9 bases and J shed 2 bases, with 16 bases lying between them. The CDR3 spans 14 residues. The germline V gene encodes CDR1 LNHDA and CDR2 SQIVND (reference sequence). The CDR3 loop reads CASDAGRLNYGYTF. The CDR3 bases are TGTGCCAGCGACGCGGGACGTCTAAACTATGGCTACACCTTC.

This clonotype was counted at least ten times. The rearrangement links TRBV20-1 to TRBJ2-1, with unresolved D. With 1 base removed from V and 0 bases from J, the gap between germline ends came to 13 bases. Germline loops: CDR1 DFQATT, CDR2 SNEGSKA (reference sequence). This CDR3 contains 16 residues. The CDR3 region is CSARVAAATSYNEQFF. The CDR3 region has the DNA TGCAGTGCTAGAGTTGCGGCTGCAACCTCCTACAATGAGCAGTTCTTC.

This clonotype appeared many times. V gene TRBV30 combines with J gene TRBJ2-5; 9 positions match TRBD2. V lost 1 base to trimming and J lost 7 bases; unmatched junction nucleotides: 7. CDR1 is GTSNPN, CDR2 SVGIG, per germline (reference sequence). The length of the CDR3 is 14 residues. Here the CDR3 DNA reads TGTGCCTGGAGTGGGCTGGCGGGAGGGGGGACCCAGTACTTC. Amino acids: CAWSGLAGGGTQYF.

The chain employs TRBV12-3 or TRBV12-4 and TRBJ2-7; possibly TRBD2 for D (5 bases). Trimming took off 7 bases at V and 2 bases at J, with 15 bases between the two ends. The CDR3 loop spans 14 amino acids. Here the CDR3 reads CASTAGCATYEQYF. CDR3 coding DNA: TGTGCCAGCACGGCGGGCTGCGCAACCTACGAGCAGTACTTC.

This clonotype showed up many times. This chain connects TRBV5-1 to TRBJ2-3, with D tentatively TRBD1 (5 bases). Per germline, CDR1 SGHRS and CDR2 YFSETQ. This CDR3 has 16 amino acids. V lost 4 bases, J lost 0 bases, and 15 bases lay in between. CDR3 DNA sequence: TGCGCCAGCAGCCCCTCAACAGGTAGAAGCACAGATACGCAGTATTTT. As protein: CASSPSTGRSTDTQYF. Full variable domain (missing parts from reference TRBV5-1 and TRBJ2-3): KAGVTQTPRYLIKTRGQQVTLSCSPISGHRSVSWYQQTPGQGLQFLFEYFSETQRNKGNFPGRFSGRQFSNSRSEMNVSTLELGDSALYLCASSPSTGRSTDTQYFGPGTRLTVL.

In this sample, this clonotype turned up a few times. The chain employs TRBV7-2 and TRBJ2-7; D is unclear. Germline-derived CDR1 and CDR2 are SGHTA and FQGNSA. The V end was cut by 6 bases, the J end by 0 bases, with 12 bases between. The CDR3 is made up of 14 amino acids. CDR3 nucleotide sequence: TGTGCCAGCAGAGATTCCACGAGCTCCTACGAGCAGTACTTC. Translation gives CASRDSTSSYEQYF.

This clonotype was recorded a few times. This chain connects TRBV5-5 to TRBJ2-1; 12 positions match TRBD1. This CDR3 has 16 residues. Germline CDR1 is SGHKS and CDR2 is YYEKEE (reference sequence). After removal of 0 bases from V and 10 bases from J, the junction contained 8 bases not matched to a gene. The CDR3 protein is CASSLGSGQGALEQFF. CDR3 sequence (DNA): TGTGCCAGCAGCTTGGGTTCGGGACAGGGGGCGTTAGAGCAGTTCTTC.

J is TRBJ1-4 and V is TRBV11-2, with D hard to call. The CDR3 sequence is 19 residues long. Trimming shortened V by 4 bases and J by 1 base, and 22 bases separated the two germline ends. Germline CDR1 SGHAT, CDR2 FQNNGV. Here the CDR3 DNA reads TGTGCCAGCAGCTCCCTCCCCTCGGGCGGGCGAGGAACTAATGAAAAACTGTTTTTT. This sequence encodes CASSSLPSGGRGTNEKLFF.